One T cell receptor beta chain is described in this entry. The specificity of this receptor is unknown. No base qualities exist here, and no much larger clone lies one base off it. Collaborating institutions collected whole blood in K2EDTA tubes following their own protocols. For TCRbeta analysis, collaborators shipped samples as frozen whole blood, isolated PBMCs, or DNA extracted from either of those sample types. These data belong to a study of blood T cell repertoires in COVID-19 (TCRdb year 2020). With regard to the full study: Samples from collaborators originated in the United States, Italy and Spain and spanned both the acute and convalescent phases of COVID-19. The material from the prospective study consisted of cDNA or gDNA derived from T cells, B-cell-depleted T cells, or PBMCs. Subjects who had been exposed to COVID-19, were actively infected with it, or had recovered from it provided the deeply sampled blood TCRbeta repertoires that made up the dataset. Where available, HLA class I and class II types were taken from metadata supplied by the sample provider and were not determined by assay-based typing. Samples came from the ongoing ImmuneRACE study (first 160 participants) plus 1,254 subjects from 6 global collaborators. The repertoires were released in a freely available public database meant as a resource for research on the immune response to SARS-CoV-2. The sample metadata nearly always contained a de-identified subject ID, COVID-19 status, age in years and sex. Results the study describes overall, beyond this receptor: Clinical and demographic metadata were provided uncurated, with the amount varying by source and participant.

CDR3 length: 16 amino acids, cysteine to phenylalanine. Only the CDR3 region is kept as DNA, spanning 48 bases read in frame from base 1. Based on the germline V gene, the CDR1 and CDR2 sequences are MGHRA and YSYEKL. V loses 3 bases at its end and J loses 3 bases; junction bases beyond the gene matches: 7. TCRbeta CDR3 regions were amplified from genomic DNA by means of the immunoSEQ Assay, a bias-controlled multiplex PCR. The study's own analysis went as follows. Within the assay, amplification of reference gene primers was used to estimate how many nucleated cells each sample contained. To quantify the absolute abundance of each unique TCRbeta CDR3 rearrangement, sequence reads were collapsed and filtered. For each sample, productive Simpson clonality was calculated as the square root of Simpson's diversity index over productive rearrangements. TCRdb mirrors the immuneACCESS table, restricted to in-frame sequences. Some clones are absent from its copies; in checked studies, under half trace to an unresolved V gene, and the reason for the others is unknown. The DNA gave D and trimming, while V, J and clone size come from that table. This sample gives 65,000 or so clones in total; 80% to 90% of them show up just once. The top ten clonotypes cover roughly 3.2% of the sample.

Recombination connected TRBV4-1 to TRBJ2-7; 11 bases in the middle match TRBD2. This clonotype originated in a man aged 50-60 years with active COVID-19. Sequenced: peripheral blood. The DNA reads as follows: TGCGCCAGCAGCCACCGAACGGGGACTAGCGGCTACGAGCAGTACTTC. Its product reads: CASSHRTGTSGYEQYF.